The sequence of this TCR beta chain was determined in a study of shared clonotypes between healthy human individuals. Germline V gives CDR1 MDHEN, CDR2 SYDVKM. V was pared by 9 bases and J by 0 bases, with 10 bases of the junction left unmatched. This CDR3 spans 18 amino acids. Assay used: immunoSEQ multiplex PCR; TCRdb lists only in-frame clones, some missing. Among about 2.3 million clones listed, over 85% were seen once. The TCR comes from a man between 18 and 35 years old in good health. Some clones in this sample may be carry-over from other donors' samples. The chain recombines TRBV28 with TRBJ2-6; 11 bases match TRBD1. Source material: naive CD4+ T cells from PBMCs. As to subset: CD45RA+ positively selected. The CDR3 region has the DNA TGTGCCAGTAGCGGTGGACAGGGGGCAAGCTCTGGGGCCAACGTCCTGACTTTC. Its protein product is CASSGGQGASSGANVLTF.